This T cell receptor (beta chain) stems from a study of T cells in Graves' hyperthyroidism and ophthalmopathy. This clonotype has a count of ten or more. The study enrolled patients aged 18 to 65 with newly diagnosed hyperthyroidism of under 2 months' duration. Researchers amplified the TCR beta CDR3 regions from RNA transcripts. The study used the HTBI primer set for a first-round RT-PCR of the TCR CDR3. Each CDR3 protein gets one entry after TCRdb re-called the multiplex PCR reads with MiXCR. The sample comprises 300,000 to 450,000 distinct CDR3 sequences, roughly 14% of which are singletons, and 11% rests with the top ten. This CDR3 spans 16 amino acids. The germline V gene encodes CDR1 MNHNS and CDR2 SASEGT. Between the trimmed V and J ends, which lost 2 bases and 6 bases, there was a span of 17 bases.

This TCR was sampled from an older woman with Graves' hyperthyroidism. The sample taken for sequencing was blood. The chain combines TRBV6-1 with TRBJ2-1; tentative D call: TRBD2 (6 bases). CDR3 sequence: CASSELAVRALNEQFF. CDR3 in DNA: TGTGCCAGCAGTGAATTAGCGGTGAGGGCGCTCAATGAGCAGTTCTTC.